The 25 T cell receptor beta chains presented below share a single source sample, sequenced in a study of OX40 agonist ivuxolimab in advanced cancers. Some clones are missing from TCRdb's copy, which holds only in-frame ones; the method was immunoSEQ multiplex PCR. The sample carries some 66,000 clones, roughly 81% recorded once. Sequencing was performed on CD4+ or CD8+ T cells sorted from blood, taken in a trial of the OX40 agonist ivuxolimab. These receptors originate from an adult with an advanced solid tumor such as melanoma, head and neck, liver or kidney cancer.

This chain connects TRBV2 to TRBJ1-4; possibly TRBD1 for D (6 bases). The CDR3 is 14 amino acids. V gave up 8 bases and J gave up 6 bases, with 16 bases separating them. Germline CDR1 reads SNHLY; CDR2 reads FYNNEI. The CDR3: CASCVGGGDEKLFF. CDR3 bases: TGTGCCAGCTGCGTTGGAGGGGGAGATGAAAAACTGTTTTTT.

This chain uses TRBV20-1 with TRBJ1-3, with D hard to call. With 6 bases removed from V and 4 bases from J, the gap between germline ends came to 7 bases. The CDR3 totals 11 residues. Germline V gene sequence: CDR1 DFQATT, CDR2 SNEGSKA (reference sequence). CDR3 nucleotides: TGCAGTGCGGCCAGCGGAAACACCATATATTTT. Its translation: CSAASGNTIYF.

The rearrangement uses TRBV6-5 and TRBJ2-5, with D hard to call. The CDR3 extends over 13 amino acids. V shed 5 bases and J shed 3 bases, with 10 bases lying between them. In germline, CDR1 is MNHEY, CDR2 SVGAGI. As DNA, the CDR3 is TGTGCCAGCAGTCCGAACGGTGAAGAGACCCAGTACTTC. This translates into CASSPNGEETQYF.

The rearrangement links TRBV29-1 to TRBJ1-2; 9 nucleotides match TRBD1. The V gene's germline CDR1 is SQVTM and CDR2 ANQGSEA. J was trimmed by 7 bases and V by 7 bases; bases with no gene match: 7. This CDR3 comprises 12 residues. The CDR3 here is CSAGQGRGGYTF. Written as DNA, the CDR3 is TGCAGCGCAGGACAGGGGCGAGGTGGCTACACCTTC.

The chain uses TRBV5-5 and TRBJ1-2; 10 nucleotides agree with TRBD1. V dropped 4 bases and J dropped 4; count of bases not matched to a gene: 7. The germline gives CDR1 SGHKS, CDR2 YYEKEE (reference sequence). The CDR3 is made up of 15 amino acids. The CDR3 region has the DNA TGTGCCAGCAGCGCCGGGACAGGGGTCTTCTATGGCTACACCTTC. Amino acid sequence: CASSAGTGVFYGYTF.

This chain connects TRBV2 to TRBJ2-5; a weak D match, TRBD2 (7 bases). Germline values: CDR1 SNHLY, CDR2 FYNNEI. This CDR3 spans 14 amino acids. V lost 0 bases and J lost 5, with 10 bases in between. Written as DNA, the CDR3 is TGTGCCAGCAGTGAAGCGGGAGGGGGTGAGACCCAGTACTTC. Encoded protein: CASSEAGGGETQYF.

This clone was counted only a few times. The rearrangement uses TRBV19 and TRBJ2-7; D possibly matches TRBD1 or TRBD2 (5 bases each). The CDR3 contains 15 residues. Deletions cut 2 bases from V and 3 bases from J, with 14 bases between. Germline V gene data show CDR1 as LNHDA and CDR2 as SQIVND (reference sequence). In DNA, the CDR3 is TGTGCCAGTAGTATACTGGCAGGGACCGTCTACGAGCAGTACTTC. Its translation: CASSILAGTVYEQYF.

V gene TRBV9 combines with J gene TRBJ1-1; D gene unclear. V lost 3 bases and J 3 bases, leaving 12 bases between the germline ends. Germline values: CDR1 SGDLS, CDR2 YYNGEE. The CDR3 covers 14 residues. CDR3 loop: CASSATEDHTEAFF. The DNA for the CDR3 is TGTGCCAGCAGCGCTACAGAGGATCACACTGAAGCTTTCTTT.

As for this clone: This same CDR3 is encoded by further DNA sequences in the sample. The chain carries TRBV6-5 and TRBJ1-1; no reliable D call. The V end lost 0 bases, the J end lost 1 base, and 6 bases lay between the germline ends. The CDR3 is 14 amino acids. CDR1 is MNHEY and CDR2 is SVGAGI in the germline V gene. As DNA, the CDR3 is TGTGCCAGCAGTTACTCGATAAGGAACACTGAAGCTTTCTTT. This sequence encodes CASSYSIRNTEAFF.

The CDR3 sequence is CASSLVWGSTGELFF. In DNA, the CDR3 is TGTGCCAGCAGCTTAGTTTGGGGGAGCACCGGGGAGCTGTTTTTT. The genes are TRBV7-6 and TRBJ2-2; D might be TRBD1 or TRBD2, each matching 5 bases. CDR1 is SGHVS and CDR2 is FNYEAQ in the germline V gene. V lost 1 base and J lost 4, with 10 bases in between. CDR3 length: 15 residues.

The chain is built from TRBV6-5 and TRBJ1-4; weak D call: TRBD1 (5 bases). Deletions cut 5 bases from V and 7 bases from J, with 11 bases between. The CDR3 loop spans 13 amino acids. Germline CDR1 MNHEY, CDR2 SVGAGI. The CDR3 region is CASSRGVGEKLFF. The CDR3 nucleotides are TGTGCCAGCAGTAGGGGCGTGGGTGAAAAACTGTTTTTT.

The chain employs TRBV6-5 and TRBJ1-1; tentative D call: TRBD1 (5 bases). V was pared by 4 bases and J by 5 bases, with 17 bases between. Germline CDR1 reads MNHEY; CDR2 reads SVGAGI. This CDR3 is 15 amino acids long. The CDR3 loop is CASSFRRDPGTEAFF. The CDR3 DNA sequence: TGTGCCAGCAGTTTCCGACGGGACCCGGGGACTGAAGCTTTCTTT.

The chain combines TRBV30 with TRBJ1-2; tentatively, D is TRBD1 (5 bases). Germline V gene sequence: CDR1 GTSNPN, CDR2 SVGIG (reference sequence). Trimming shortened V by 1 base and J by 8 bases, and 14 bases separated the two germline ends. The CDR3 is made up of 13 amino acids. This CDR3 reads CAWSGVGTGGYTF. For the CDR3, the DNA is TGTGCCTGGAGTGGTGTGGGCACAGGCGGCTACACCTTC.

CDR3 coding DNA: TGCAGCGCCGTGACAGGGAATGTTGGAAACACCATATATTTT. Translating it yields CSAVTGNVGNTIYF. The V and J genes are TRBV29-1 and TRBJ1-3; TRBD1 matches 7 bases. The CDR3 contains 14 residues. Germline values: CDR1 SQVTM, CDR2 ANQGSEA. The J segment lost 3 bases and the V segment lost 7 bases, leaving 9 bases of the junction unmatched.

This rearrangement joins TRBV30 to TRBJ2-3; D might be TRBD1 (6 bases). The CDR3 is 13 residues long. Germline V gene lookup returns CDR1 GTSNPN and CDR2 SVGIG (reference sequence). Deletions cut 4 bases from V and 2 bases from J, with 10 bases between. CDR3 loop: CAWTGTNTDTQYF. The CDR3 DNA is TGTGCCTGGACCGGGACAAACACAGATACGCAGTATTTT.

This clone turned up a few times. CDR3 sequence reads: CASSTGTPANYGYTF. In DNA form, the CDR3 reads TGTGCCAGTAGTACCGGGACACCAGCTAACTATGGCTACACCTTC. The V gene is TRBV19, the J gene TRBJ1-2; possibly TRBD1 for D (6 bases). The CDR3 consists of 15 residues. The V end lost 4 bases, the J end lost 0 bases, and 12 bases lay between the germline ends. CDR1 LNHDA and CDR2 SQIVND come from the germline V gene (reference sequence). Using reference TRBV19 and TRBJ1-2 for the parts outside the CDR3, the full variable domain is DGGITQSPKYLFRKEGQNVTLSCEQNLNHDAMYWYRQDPGQGLRLIYYSQIVNDFQKGDIAEGYSVSREKKESFPLTVTSAQKNPTAFYLCASSTGTPANYGYTFGSGTRLTVV.

This chain connects TRBV19 to TRBJ2-7, with TRBD1 matching 8 bases. The J segment lost 4 bases and the V segment lost 9 bases, leaving 11 bases of the junction unmatched. Per the germline V gene, CDR1 is LNHDA and CDR2 is SQIVND (reference sequence). The CDR3 loop spans 14 amino acids. For the CDR3, the DNA is TGTGCCAGCCAGAGGACAGGGACTGGGTACGAGCAGTACTTC. Its translation is CASQRTGTGYEQYF.

This clone appeared a single time. CDR3 DNA: TGTGCCTGGAATGAAATAGCGGGGGCCACAGATACGCAGTATTTT. Residues: CAWNEIAGATDTQYF. The chain recombines TRBV30 with TRBJ2-3; 9 bases line up with TRBD2. The J segment lost 2 bases and the V segment lost 4 bases, leaving 7 bases of the junction unmatched. CDR1 is GTSNPN and CDR2 is SVGIG in the germline V gene (reference sequence). This CDR3 has 15 residues.

The V gene is TRBV11-3, the J gene TRBJ2-1, with TRBD1 matching 7 bases. The CDR3 covers 16 residues. CDR1 SGHNT and CDR2 YENEEA come from the germline V gene. Losses at the gene ends were 4 bases for V and 9 bases for J; bases not matched to a gene: 15. CDR3 residues: CASSSPGGTGFGEQFF. The CDR3 region has the DNA TGTGCCAGCAGCTCCCCAGGGGGTACTGGGTTCGGTGAGCAGTTCTTC. Based on the CDR3 plus reference TRBV11-3 and TRBJ2-1, the full variable domain is EAGVVQSPRYKIIEKKQPVAFWCNPISGHNTLYWYLQNLGQGPELLIRYENEEAVDDSQLPKDRFSAERLKGVDSTLKIQPAELGDSAVYLCASSSPGGTGFGEQFFGPGTRLTVL.

The chain links TRBV6-1 to TRBJ2-7; D is unresolved. Per germline, CDR1 MNHNS and CDR2 SASEGT. The CDR3 runs 16 residues. V was trimmed by 2 bases and J by 4 bases, leaving 18 bases between them. The CDR3 reads CASSEPTSTALYEQYF. Written as DNA, the CDR3 is TGTGCCAGCAGTGAACCTACCAGCACTGCCCTATACGAGCAGTACTTC.

V and J are TRBV29-1 and TRBJ1-1, with 7 bases that match TRBD1. CDR1 is SQVTM and CDR2 is ANQGSEA in the germline V gene. CDR3 size: 13 residues. Unmatched junction bases numbered 7, after V lost 4 bases and J lost 5 bases. CDR3 sequence: CSVGGRGVTEAFF. The CDR3, as DNA: TGCAGCGTTGGTGGCAGGGGGGTGACTGAAGCTTTCTTT.

CDR3 nucleotides: TGTGCCAGCAGCCCCACAGGGTCAGGAGAGCAGTACTTC. Its translation: CASSPTGSGEQYF. V usage is TRBV7-6 and J usage is TRBJ2-7; TRBD1 is a possible D gene (6 bases). Trimming took off 5 bases at V and 7 bases at J, with 15 bases between the two ends. Germline-derived CDR1 and CDR2 are SGHVS and FNYEAQ. The CDR3 totals 13 residues.

This chain links TRBV7-8 with TRBJ1-5, with TRBD1 as a possible D gene (6 bases). This CDR3 is 14 amino acids long. In germline, CDR1 is SGHVS, CDR2 FQNEAQ. Trimming cost V 3 bases and J 5 bases, with 11 bases left between them. DNA for the CDR3: TGTGCCAGCAGCTTGGTGACAGGCCATCAGCCCCAGCATTTT. This sequence encodes CASSLVTGHQPQHF.

This clone was seen only a few times. Relative to the germline gene, one junction end is altered; a read error may explain this. V usage is TRBV4-1 and J usage is TRBJ2-7; 10 bases match TRBD1. Germline V gene lookup returns CDR1 MGHRA and CDR2 YSYEKL. The length of the CDR3 is 13 residues. The CDR3 sequence is CASSQEPPGQGRF. DNA for the CDR3: TGCGCCAGCAGCCAAGAGCCCCCGGGACAGGGGCGGTTC.

This clone was seen a few times. This rearrangement joins TRBV19 to TRBJ1-5; D possibly corresponds to TRBD1 (5 bases). From germline, CDR1 is LNHDA and CDR2 SQIVND (reference sequence). V gave up 9 bases and J gave up 2 bases, with 23 bases separating them. CDR3 length equals 17 residues. The CDR3 nucleotides read TGTGCCAGCCGCGCCAGGGCGGGGGATAGTGGCAATCAGCCCCAGCATTTT. Translated: CASRARAGDSGNQPQHF.